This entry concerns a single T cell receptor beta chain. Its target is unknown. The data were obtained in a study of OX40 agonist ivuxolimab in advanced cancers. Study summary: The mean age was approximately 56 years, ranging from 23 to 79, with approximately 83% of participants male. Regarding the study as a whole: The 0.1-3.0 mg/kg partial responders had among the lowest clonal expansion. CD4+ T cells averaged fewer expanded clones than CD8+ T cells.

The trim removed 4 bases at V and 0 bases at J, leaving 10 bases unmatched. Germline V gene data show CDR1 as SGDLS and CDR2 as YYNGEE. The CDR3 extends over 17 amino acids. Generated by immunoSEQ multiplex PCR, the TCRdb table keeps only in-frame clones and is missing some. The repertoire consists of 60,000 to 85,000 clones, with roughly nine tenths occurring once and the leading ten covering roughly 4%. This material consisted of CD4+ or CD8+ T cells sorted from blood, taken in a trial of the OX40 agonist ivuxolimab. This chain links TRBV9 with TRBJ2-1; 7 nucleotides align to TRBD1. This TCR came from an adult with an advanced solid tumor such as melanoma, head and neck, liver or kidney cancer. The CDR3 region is CASSFRQGASSYNEQFF. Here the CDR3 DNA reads TGTGCCAGCAGCTTCCGACAGGGCGCTAGCTCCTACAATGAGCAGTTCTTC. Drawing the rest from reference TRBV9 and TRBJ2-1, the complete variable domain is DSGVTQTPKHLITATGQRVTLRCSPRSGDLSVYWYQQSLDQGLQFLIQYYNGEERAKGNILERFSAQQFPDLHSELNLSSLELGDSALYFCASSFRQGASSYNEQFFGPGTRLTVL.